The rows below give T cell receptor beta chains drawn from one sample of a study of cytomegalovirus exposure and HLA in healthy donors. Clones were sequenced by immunoSEQ multiplex PCR, and TCRdb holds only the in-frame ones, with some missing. In the table there are approximately 100,000 clones, 76% of which are singletons. The sequenced sample was PBMCs. These receptors came from a man aged 35 to 55 in good health and CMV-seronegative. The CDR3 runs from the conserved cysteine through the conserved F or W. A D gene is named only where the DNA matches it firmly. Size tells how often a clone was seen (once, few, many) or the class of an expanded clone, and some rows leave it out.

CDR3 protein,CDR3 DNA,clone size,D gene,J gene,V gene
CASSQRASGGLNTGELFF,TGCGCCAGCAGCCAGAGAGCTAGCGGGGGCCTGAACACCGGGGAGCTGTTTTTT,-,TRBD2,TRBJ2-2,TRBV4-1
CASSEDWDSEKLFF,TGTGCCAGCAGTGAAGATTGGGACAGTGAAAAACTGTTTTTT,-,TRBD1,TRBJ1-4,TRBV6-1
CASRPGQGSEKLFF,TGTGCCAGCAGACCGGGACAGGGTTCCGAAAAACTGTTTTTT,-,TRBD1,TRBJ1-4,TRBV6-1
CASATPGTGLPPYTF,TGTGCCAGCGCAACCCCCGGGACAGGCCTCCCCCCCTACACCTTC,-,TRBD1,TRBJ1-2,TRBV5-4
CASSRTGLSTDTQYF,TGTGCCAGCAGCCGGACGGGACTCAGCACAGATACGCAGTATTTT,-,-,TRBJ2-3,TRBV5-4
CATSRQTEAGYTF,TGTGCCACCAGCAGACAAACGGAGGCCGGCTACACCTTC,-,-,TRBJ1-2,TRBV15
CASSEAVGGDPETQYF,TGTGCCAGCAGTGAAGCGGTGGGGGGGGACCCTGAGACCCAGTACTTC,-,TRBD2,TRBJ2-5,TRBV6-1
CASSQRQDTYEQYF,TGTGCCAGCTCACAACGGCAGGACACGTACGAGCAGTACTTC,-,-,TRBJ2-7,TRBV18
CASSIGQGVAFF,TGTGCCAGCAGCATTGGGCAGGGGGTGGCTTTCTTT,-,-,TRBJ1-1,TRBV21-1
CASSYSGLAAHNEQFF,TGTGCCAGCAGTTACTCGGGGCTAGCGGCCCACAATGAGCAGTTCTTC,-,TRBD2,TRBJ2-1,TRBV6-5
CASGLVRTSGGEQFF,TGTGCTAGTGGTTTGGTACGAACTAGCGGGGGGGAGCAGTTCTTC,-,TRBD2,TRBJ2-1,TRBV12-5
CASSSGLAGYANTGELFF,TGTGCCAGTAGTTCAGGACTAGCGGGCTACGCGAACACCGGGGAGCTGTTTTTT,few,TRBD2,TRBJ2-2,TRBV19
CAISEFRDRGPGYTF,TGTGCCATCAGTGAGTTCCGGGACAGGGGGCCGGGCTACACCTTC,-,TRBD1,TRBJ1-2,TRBV10-3
CSVAGQVNTEAFF,TGCAGCGTTGCTGGACAGGTGAACACTGAAGCTTTCTTT,-,TRBD1,TRBJ1-1,TRBV29-1
CASSSEGAPNEKLFF,TGTGCCAGCAGCTCCGAGGGGGCGCCTAATGAAAAACTGTTTTTT,-,TRBD1,TRBJ1-4,TRBV7-3
CSVGTDYTDTQYF,TGCAGCGTTGGGACAGACTACACAGATACGCAGTATTTT,few,-,TRBJ2-3,TRBV29-1
CAWRFRGNEQYF,TGCGCCTGGAGATTCAGGGGAAACGAGCAGTACTTC,-,-,TRBJ2-7,TRBV30
CASSSPGTGLEKLFF,TGTGCCAGCAGCTCCCCCGGGACAGGGCTCGAAAAACTGTTTTTT,-,TRBD1,TRBJ1-4,TRBV5-6
CTSSPIRRLAILNEQFF,TGCACCAGCAGCCCCATCCGGAGACTAGCGATCCTCAATGAGCAGTTCTTC,-,-,TRBJ2-1,TRBV1